Below, one T cell receptor (beta chain) is given with its context. The antigen this receptor binds is unknown. No base-level quality is on record; no much larger clone is a single base apart. This entry comes from a study of shared clonotypes between healthy human individuals (dated by TCRdb to 2019 to 2021). Study-level background: Three men and two women, aged 18 to 49 years, made up the cohort. For each donor, CD4 naive and CD4 memory were each given three plates, CD8 naive was given two plates, and CD8 memory was given one plate. To estimate repertoire size and how much clonotypes are shared between individuals, the study performed deep sequencing of blood TCR repertoires from roughly five healthy adults. To increase sequencing depth and limit assay-specific biases, TCR repertoire library preparation and sequencing were carried out by different laboratories using diverse techniques. Each donor's leukapheresis produced roughly between roughly 0.85 and 9.5 billion PBMCs.

Using the deep immunoSEQ assay, TCR CDR3 regions were amplified from genomic DNA by multiplex PCR. For each cell subset, the extracted genomic DNA was distributed evenly across all wells of several immunoSEQ 96-well plates, and each plate served as one replicate. For sorted subsets, each replicate PCR was loaded with roughly 190 ng genomic DNA, equivalent to 30,000 or so T cell genomes. Purified libraries were quantified with a Qubit 3.0 fluorometer, sized on a Bioanalyzer 2100, and re-quantified with the KAPA Library Quantification kit. Every immunoSEQ 96-well plate was sequenced on a dedicated single-read 150-cycle Illumina NextSeq 550 flow cell. Concerning the study's data processing: Because the immunoSEQ output held only junctional sequences and lacked quality scores, the filtering could not match the filtering applied to full-length reads. Sequences were annotated with PyIR, a Python wrapper for IgBLAST v1.9, and V/J genes and CDR3 were assigned using IMGT germline references. Reads were removed for weak V/J assignments (E-value above 1e-6), missing CDR3, stop codons, out-of-frame junctions, or ambiguous translated residues. A V3J clonotype was defined by an identical inferred V gene, J gene, and CDR3 amino acid sequence. The percentage overlap between two repertoires was calculated by dividing the number of shared unique clonotypes by the size of the smaller repertoire. Repertoire richness was assessed with RTK rarefaction, the Chao1 estimator, and Recon v2.1 estimates of unobserved clonotypes. For all TCRbeta clonotypes obtained by the gDNA method from a few donors, generation probabilities were computed with OLGA. TCRdb limited this immuneACCESS table to in-frame rearrangements with V and J called. A share of clones is missing; checked studies link under half to unresolved V genes, and the rest is unexplained. V and J calls and clone size are as listed in that table; D and trimming were resolved from the DNA. In this sample the table shows about 2.4 million clones, roughly nine tenths of which occur a single time. About 0.13% of the sample lies in the top ten.

From the cysteine up to the phenylalanine, the CDR3 has a length of 14 residues. Just the 42-base CDR3 DNA is kept, in frame starting at base 1. CDR1 and CDR2, looked up from the germline V gene, are SGDLS and YYNGEE. Trimming takes 4 bases from V and 8 bases from J, and the germline ends sit 18 bases apart. Findings and caveats that apply to the study as a whole: Incomplete sequencing was indicated by rarefaction of sorted-subset datasets, despite the large sequencing depth. Estimated clonotype richness was generally larger for naive than for memory subsets. When several donors were compared, the shared fraction of clonotypes was 5% to 6.5% for naive CD4, 3.5% to 4% for naive CD8, more than 2% for memory CD4, and around 0.4% for memory CD8. Sampling was restricted to blood, and TCR repertoires in tissues likely differ from the TCR repertoires found in blood. The small number of donors limited the genetic and exposure-history diversity represented. Based on pairwise subsampling, the degree of clonotype sharing among donors was expected to be affected by sequencing depth. Higher generation probabilities were observed for clonotypes shared by all four sorted-subset donors than for non-shared clonotypes.

Donors were healthy HIV-negative adults with no recently reported acute infections or vaccinations. Every donor was a Caucasian adult residing in Nashville, Tennessee, USA. CD4+ T cells were enriched through magnetic negative selection, after which naive cells were positively selected on CD45RA and the remaining negative fraction served as the memory subset. After blood collection by leukapheresis, PBMCs were isolated using Ficoll-Histopaque density gradient centrifugation and then cryopreserved in the vapor phase of liquid nitrogen. Analytical flow cytometry was used to check the purity and quantity of every magnetically sorted T cell population. Genomic DNA was isolated from each sorted fraction and quantified by UV absorbance on a Nanodrop 2000c.

This TCR was sampled from a man younger than 35 in good health. The chain couples TRBV9 to TRBJ1-2; the D gene is possibly TRBD1, with 5 bases matching. Sequencing was done on a sample of naive CD4+ T cells sorted from blood. The cell subset or site label here, explained by the study, means: CD45RA+ positively selected. The CDR3 region has the sequence CASSKGGALRGYTF. The nucleotide sequence is TGTGCCAGCAGCAAAGGAGGGGCCTTGCGGGGCTACACCTTC.